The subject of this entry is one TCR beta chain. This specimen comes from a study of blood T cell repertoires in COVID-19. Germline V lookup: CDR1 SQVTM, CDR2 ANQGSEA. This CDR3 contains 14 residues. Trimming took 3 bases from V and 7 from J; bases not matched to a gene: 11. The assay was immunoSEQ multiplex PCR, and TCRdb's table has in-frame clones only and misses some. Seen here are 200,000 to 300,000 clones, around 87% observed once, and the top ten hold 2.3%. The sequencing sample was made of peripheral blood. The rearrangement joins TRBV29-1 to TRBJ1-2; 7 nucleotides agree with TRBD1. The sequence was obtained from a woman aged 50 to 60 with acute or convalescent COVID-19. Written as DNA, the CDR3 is TGCAGCGTTGATATCCGGGACAGAGGGGGTGGCTACACCTTC. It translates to CSVDIRDRGGGYTF.